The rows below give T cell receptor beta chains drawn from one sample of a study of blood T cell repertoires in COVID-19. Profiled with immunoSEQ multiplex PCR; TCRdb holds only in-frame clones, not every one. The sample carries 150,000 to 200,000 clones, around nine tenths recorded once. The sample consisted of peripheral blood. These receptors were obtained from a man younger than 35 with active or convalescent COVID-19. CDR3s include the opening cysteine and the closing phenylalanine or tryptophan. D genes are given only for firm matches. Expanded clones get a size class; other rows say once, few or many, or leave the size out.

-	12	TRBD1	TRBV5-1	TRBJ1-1	CASSLGQGWTFF	TGCGCCAGCAGCTTGGGACAGGGGTGGACTTTCTTT
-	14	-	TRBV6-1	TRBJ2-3	CASSEEGWADTQYF	TGTGCCAGCAGTGAGGAGGGGTGGGCAGATACGCAGTATTTT
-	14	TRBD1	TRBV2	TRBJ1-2	CATPWGGTGDDYTF	TGTGCCACCCCCTGGGGTGGGACAGGGGATGACTACACCTTC
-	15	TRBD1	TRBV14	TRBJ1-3	CASESQGADGNTIYF	TGTGCCAGTGAATCGCAGGGGGCTGATGGAAACACCATATATTTT
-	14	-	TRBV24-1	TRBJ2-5	CATSDRALQETQYF	TGTGCCACCAGTGATCGAGCGCTCCAAGAGACCCAGTACTTC
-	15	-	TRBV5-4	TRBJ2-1	CASSLSGSAYNEQFF	TGTGCCAGCAGCCTCTCCGGTTCGGCCTACAATGAGCAGTTCTTC
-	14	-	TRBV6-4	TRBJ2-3	CASSKGTSTDTQYF	TGTGCCAGCAGTAAAGGGACTAGCACAGATACGCAGTATTTT
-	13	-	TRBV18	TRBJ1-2	CASSLDSDDGYTF	TGTGCCAGCTCACTTGACAGTGATGATGGCTACACCTTC
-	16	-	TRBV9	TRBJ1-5	CASSVGAGESNQPQHF	TGTGCCAGCAGCGTAGGTGCGGGGGAGAGCAATCAGCCCCAGCATTTT
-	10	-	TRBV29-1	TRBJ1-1	CSVSRTEAFF	TGCAGCGTTTCGAGGACTGAAGCTTTCTTT
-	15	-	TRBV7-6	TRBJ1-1	CASSLAEGGPTEAFF	TGTGCCAGCAGCTTAGCAGAAGGAGGACCCACTGAAGCTTTCTTT
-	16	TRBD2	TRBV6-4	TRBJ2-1	CASSDSSGGDYNEQFF	TGTGCCAGCAGTGACTCTAGCGGGGGGGATTACAATGAGCAGTTCTTC
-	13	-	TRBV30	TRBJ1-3	CAWTEHGGDTIYF	TGTGCCTGGACCGAACACGGTGGAGACACCATATATTTT
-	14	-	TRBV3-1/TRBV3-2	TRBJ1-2	CASSHATGSYGYTF	TGTGCCAGCAGCCACGCCACAGGGAGCTATGGCTACACCTTC
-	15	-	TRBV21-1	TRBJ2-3	CASSKEGQGTDTQYF	TGTGCCAGCAGCAAAGAGGGACAGGGAACAGATACGCAGTATTTT
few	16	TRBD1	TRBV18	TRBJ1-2	CASSLSPDRVNYGYTF	TGTGCCAGCTCACTTTCCCCGGACAGGGTTAACTATGGCTACACCTTC
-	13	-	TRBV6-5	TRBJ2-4	CASSLPEKNIQYF	TGTGCCAGCAGCCTCCCTGAGAAAAACATTCAGTACTTC
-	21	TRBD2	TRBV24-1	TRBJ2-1	CATSGRPGVTSGRSSYNEQFF	TGTGCCACCAGTGGGAGGCCTGGGGTTACTAGCGGGAGGAGCTCCTACAATGAGCAGTTCTTC
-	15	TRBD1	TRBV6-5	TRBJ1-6	CASSGTEAFNSPLHF	TGTGCCAGCAGCGGGACAGAAGCGTTTAATTCACCCCTCCACTTT
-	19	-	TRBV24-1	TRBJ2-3	CATSEAGAGVYVGTDTQYF	TGTGCCACCAGTGAGGCCGGCGCAGGGGTTTATGTTGGCACAGATACGCAGTATTTT
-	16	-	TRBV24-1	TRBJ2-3	CATSDNHLSGTDTQYF	TGTGCCACCAGTGATAATCATCTTTCGGGCACAGATACGCAGTATTTT
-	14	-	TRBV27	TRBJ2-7	CASSLFPKTYEQYF	TGTGCCAGCAGTTTATTCCCTAAAACCTACGAGCAGTACTTC
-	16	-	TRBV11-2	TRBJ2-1	CASSLAGGRVYNEQFF	TGTGCCAGCAGCTTAGCTGGCGGCCGGGTATACAATGAGCAGTTCTTC
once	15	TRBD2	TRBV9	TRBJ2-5	CASSVGGGSAETQYF	TGTGCCAGCAGCGTAGGAGGCGGGAGCGCAGAGACCCAGTACTTC
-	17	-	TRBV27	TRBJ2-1	CASSLSEGASSYNEQFF	TGTGCCAGCAGTTTATCGGAGGGCGCCAGCTCCTACAATGAGCAGTTCTTC
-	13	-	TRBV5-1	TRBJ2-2	CASGGLNTGELFF	TGCGCCAGCGGGGGCCTAAACACCGGGGAGCTGTTTTTT
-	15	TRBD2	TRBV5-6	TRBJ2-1	CASSLERETYNEQFF	TGTGCCAGCAGCCTAGAGCGGGAAACCTACAATGAGCAGTTCTTC
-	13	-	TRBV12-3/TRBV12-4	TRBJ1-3	CASSTASGNTIYF	TGTGCCAGCAGCACAGCCTCTGGAAACACCATATATTTT
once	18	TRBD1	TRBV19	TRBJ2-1	CASSSPGQGILFRDEQFF	TGTGCCAGTAGTTCACCGGGACAGGGGATTCTTTTTCGCGATGAGCAGTTCTTC
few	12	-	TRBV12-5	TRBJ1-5	CASGTLGQPQHF	TGTGCTAGTGGTACCCTCGGTCAGCCCCAGCATTTT
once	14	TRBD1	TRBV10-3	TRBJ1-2	CAISQGDHNYGYTF	TGTGCCATCAGTCAGGGGGACCATAACTATGGCTACACCTTC
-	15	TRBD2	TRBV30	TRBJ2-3	CAWSVLAGGTDTQYF	TGTGCCTGGAGTGTACTAGCGGGAGGGACAGATACGCAGTATTTT
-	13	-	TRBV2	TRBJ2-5	CASNLNPGETQYF	TGTGCCAGCAATCTGAATCCGGGGGAGACCCAGTACTTC
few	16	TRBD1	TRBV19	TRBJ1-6	CASKNTGGSIYSPLHF	TGTGCCAGTAAAAATACAGGGGGCTCTATATATTCACCCCTCCACTTT
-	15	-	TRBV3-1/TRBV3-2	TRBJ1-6	CASSQEWAVGSPLHF	TGTGCCAGCAGCCAAGAGTGGGCAGTAGGATCACCCCTCCACTTT
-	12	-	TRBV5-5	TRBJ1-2	CASSSGVYGYTF	TGTGCCAGCAGCTCGGGGGTCTATGGCTACACCTTC
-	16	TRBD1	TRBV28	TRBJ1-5	CASSSQGALGNQPQHF	TGTGCCAGCAGCTCACAGGGGGCGCTGGGCAATCAGCCCCAGCATTTT
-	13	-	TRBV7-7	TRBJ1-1	CASSSDRNTEAFF	TGTGCTAGCAGCTCGGACAGGAACACTGAAGCTTTCTTT
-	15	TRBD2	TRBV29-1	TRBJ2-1	CSVPERGSSYNEQFF	TGCAGCGTCCCAGAGCGGGGGAGCTCCTACAATGAGCAGTTCTTC
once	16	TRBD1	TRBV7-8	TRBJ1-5	CASSLEWTGGAQPQHF	TGTGCCAGCAGCTTAGAATGGACAGGAGGCGCTCAGCCCCAGCATTTT
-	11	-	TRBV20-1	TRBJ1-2	CSANSGGGYTF	TGCAGTGCTAACTCGGGAGGGGGCTACACCTTC
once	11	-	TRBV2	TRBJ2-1	CASTYGQEQFF	TGTGCCAGCACCTATGGGCAGGAGCAGTTCTTC
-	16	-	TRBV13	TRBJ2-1	CASSLRPYSSYNEQFF	TGTGCCAGCAGCCTACGACCCTACAGCTCCTACAATGAGCAGTTCTTC
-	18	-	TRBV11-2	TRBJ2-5	CASTRWGRGYSVQETQYF	TGTGCCAGCACCCGGTGGGGGCGCGGGTACTCCGTCCAAGAGACCCAGTACTTC